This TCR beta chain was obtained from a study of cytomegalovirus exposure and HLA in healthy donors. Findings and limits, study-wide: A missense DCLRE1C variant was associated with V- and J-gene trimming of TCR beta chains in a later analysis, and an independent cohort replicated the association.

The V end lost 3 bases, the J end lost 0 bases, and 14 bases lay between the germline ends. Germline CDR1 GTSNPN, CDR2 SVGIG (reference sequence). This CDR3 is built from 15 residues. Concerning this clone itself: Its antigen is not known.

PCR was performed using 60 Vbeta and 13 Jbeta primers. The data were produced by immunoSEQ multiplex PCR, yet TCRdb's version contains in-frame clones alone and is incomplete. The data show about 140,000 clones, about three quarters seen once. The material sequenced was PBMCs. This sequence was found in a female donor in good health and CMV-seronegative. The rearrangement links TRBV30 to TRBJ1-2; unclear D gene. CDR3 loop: CAWRGSGSPNYGYTF. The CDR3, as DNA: TGTGCCTGGAGAGGGTCGGGAAGTCCTAACTATGGCTACACCTTC.